This T cell receptor (beta chain) was identified during a study of blood T cell repertoires in COVID-19. Overall study: In each case, the material was cDNA or gDNA derived from T cells, B-cell-depleted T cells, or PBMCs.

Patients at the Seattle site were enrolled during active infection and followed longitudinally. Original processing notes: Reference gene primers were amplified, and this amplification served to estimate nucleated cell counts. Repertoires were generated with immunoSEQ multiplex PCR, while TCRdb's copy carries only in-frame clones and drops some. That table supplies the V and J calls and clone size; D and trimming were determined from the DNA. The sample holds 200,000 or so clones, 90% seen once. With 2 bases clipped from V and 4 bases from J, the junction kept 5 bases outside the gene matches. The germline gives CDR1 SGHTA, CDR2 FQGNSA. This CDR3 comprises 15 residues.

J is TRBJ2-1 and V is TRBV7-2; 7 bases are a match to TRBD1. The source of this sequence is a man aged 25 to 40 with COVID-19, enrolled during active disease. The sample comprised peripheral blood. The CDR3 region has the DNA TGTGCCAGCAGCTTACTGGGGACAGTGTACAATGAGCAGTTCTTC. Encoded protein: CASSLLGTVYNEQFF.